A selection of T cell receptor beta chains follows, all from one sample in a study of blood T cell repertoires in COVID-19. Using immunoSEQ multiplex PCR, the repertoire was profiled, and TCRdb retains in-frame clones only, with some absent. The sample has 60,000 to 90,000 clones, 73% seen once. Input material: peripheral blood. These receptors came from a man aged 55 to 69 with acute or convalescent COVID-19. The CDR3 runs from the conserved cysteine through the conserved F or W. The order of the fields is D gene, V gene, clone size, J gene, CDR3 DNA, CDR3 protein. A D gene is named only where the DNA matches it firmly. Some rows have no size entry. The others give once, few or many, or a class for an expanded clone.

>TRBD1|TRBV5-1|.|TRBJ1-1
TGCGCCAGCAGCGTGACAGGGGGTGGGGACACTGAAGCTTTCTTT
CASSVTGGGDTEAFF
>.|TRBV21-1|.|TRBJ1-1
TGTGCCAGCAGCAAAGCGCTGCCGGGGGGGACTGAAGCTTTCTTT
CASSKALPGGTEAFF
>.|TRBV20-1|.|TRBJ1-1
TGCAGTGCTAGTGCAGGATTGGGGAACACTGAAGCTTTCTTT
CSASAGLGNTEAFF
>TRBD2|TRBV5-4|many|TRBJ2-7
TGTGCCAGCAGCTTGAAGGGGGCCGGACTAGCGGAGTACGAGCAGTACTTC
CASSLKGAGLAEYEQYF
>TRBD1|TRBV5-6|many|TRBJ1-1
TGTGCCAGCAGCTCCGACAGGGGTGAAGCTTTCTTT
CASSSDRGEAFF
>TRBD1|TRBV28|.|TRBJ2-7
TGTGCCAGCAGTTTCTCATGGACAGGGAGCTACGAGCAGTACTTC
CASSFSWTGSYEQYF
>TRBD1|TRBV6-6|.|TRBJ2-2
TGTGCCAGCAGCAGGGACAGCCCGGACACCGGGGAGCTGTTTTTT
CASSRDSPDTGELFF
>TRBD1|TRBV5-6|.|TRBJ1-6
TGTGCCAGCAGTTTAGTCCAGGGACAGGGATTATATTCACCCCTCCACTTT
CASSLVQGQGLYSPLHF
>.|TRBV14|.|TRBJ2-1
TGTGCCAGCAGCCCACGGACATTCAAATACAATGAGCAGTTCTTC
CASSPRTFKYNEQFF
>.|TRBV19|.|TRBJ1-5
TGTGCCAGTAGTATTTTCAGGGGAAATCAGCCCCAGCATTTT
CASSIFRGNQPQHF
>.|TRBV27|.|TRBJ1-6
TGTGCCAGCAGTTTTTTGAGCTCCTATAATTCACCCCTCCACTTT
CASSFLSSYNSPLHF
>TRBD1|TRBV5-6|many|TRBJ2-7
TGTGCCAGCAGCTTGGGGGACAGGGGGTTCGAGCAGTACTTC
CASSLGDRGFEQYF
>TRBD2|TRBV19|few|TRBJ2-7
TGTGCTTCCGGGACTAGCGCATACGAGCAGTACTTC
CASGTSAYEQYF
>TRBD1|TRBV28|.|TRBJ2-3
TGTGCCAGCAGTTTGCACCCAGGGGGTCTGAGGCCAGATACGCAGTATTTT
CASSLHPGGLRPDTQYF
>.|TRBV28|.|TRBJ2-7
TGTGCCAGAGCGACCACAGGGGAGGACGAGCAGTACTTC
CARATTGEDEQYF
>TRBD1|TRBV7-8|.|TRBJ2-1
TGTGCCAGCAGCCACCGGGACAGGGGTGATGAGCAGTTCTTC
CASSHRDRGDEQFF
>TRBD2|TRBV7-8|.|TRBJ2-1
TGTGCCAGCAGCCCAATCGGGGGGACTAAGTACAATGAGCAGTTCTTC
CASSPIGGTKYNEQFF
>TRBD2|TRBV28|.|TRBJ2-1
TGTGCCAGCACTCCTATCATAGCGGGAGGCCCCTACAATGAGCAGTTCTTC
CASTPIIAGGPYNEQFF
>.|TRBV11-2|once|TRBJ1-2
TGTGCCAGCAGCTTTAGGGGAGGATGGAACTATGGCTACACCTTC
CASSFRGGWNYGYTF
>.|TRBV24-1|.|TRBJ1-2
TGTGCCACCAGTGATAGTTCGGGGGGCGATGGCTACACCTTC
CATSDSSGGDGYTF
>.|TRBV21-1|.|TRBJ1-2
TGTGCCAGCAGCAAAGCAGGGACAGGGGGCGGCGGCTATGGCTACACCTTC
CASSKAGTGGGGYGYTF
>.|TRBV24-1|.|TRBJ2-1
TGTGCCACTCACCCAGGCCCGTTCGAGGGGGGGGCCTTTTCCTACAATGAGCAGTTCTTC
CATHPGPFEGGAFSYNEQFF
>.|TRBV5-5|.|TRBJ2-4
TGTGCCAGCAGCCCTCCCGGCAAAAACATTCAGTACTTC
CASSPPGKNIQYF
>.|TRBV18|.|TRBJ2-7
TGTGCCAGCTCACCACCGTTGGGGGAGGTCTACGAGCAGTACTTC
CASSPPLGEVYEQYF
>TRBD2|TRBV5-6|.|TRBJ2-5
TGTGCCAGCAGCTCGGGAGGGCGGCAAGAGACCCAGTACTTC
CASSSGGRQETQYF
>TRBD1|TRBV6-5|.|TRBJ1-5
TGTGCCAGCAGCGCCGACAGGGGGCAGGATCAGCCCCAGCATTTT
CASSADRGQDQPQHF
>.|TRBV29-1|.|TRBJ2-5
TGCAGCGTTGTCGGTTCGGAGACCCAGTACTTC
CSVVGSETQYF
>.|TRBV7-3|once|TRBJ2-1
TGTGCCAGCAGCTTGGAGGCTAGCTCCTACAATGAGCAGTTCTTC
CASSLEASSYNEQFF
>.|TRBV2|.|TRBJ2-1
TGTGCCAGCAGTCCTAGCAATGAGCAGTTCTTC
CASSPSNEQFF
>TRBD2|TRBV5-5|.|TRBJ2-5
TGTGCCAGCAGCTTGGCCCTGCGGGGGGGTTTGGAGACCCAGTACTTC
CASSLALRGGLETQYF
>.|TRBV18|.|TRBJ1-2
TGTGCCAGCTCACCTGATATCGCAGGGAAAGGGAATGGCTACACCTTC
CASSPDIAGKGNGYTF
>.|TRBV5-4|few|TRBJ1-4
TGTGCCAGCAGCCGTAACGCGGGTCTAAATGAAAAACTGTTTTTT
CASSRNAGLNEKLFF
>.|TRBV15|.|TRBJ2-1
TGTGCCACCAGCAGAGTCGGTGGCGGGAAAACTCATGAGCAGTTCTTC
CATSRVGGGKTHEQFF
>.|TRBV5-1|.|TRBJ2-4
TGCGCCAGCAGCTTGGGGCAGGGATTAAACATTCAGTACTTC
CASSLGQGLNIQYF
>.|TRBV19|.|TRBJ2-7
TGTGCCAGTAGTATAGAGCCGGGCTCCTACGAGCAGTACTTC
CASSIEPGSYEQYF
>TRBD2|TRBV7-3|.|TRBJ2-3
TGTGCCAGCAGCTCCCTCGAGGCGGGGGGGCGAGATACGCAGTATTTT
CASSSLEAGGRDTQYF
>TRBD1|TRBV5-1|.|TRBJ2-3
TGCGCCAGCCAACACCAGGGGGCCAGCACAGATACGCAGTATTTT
CASQHQGASTDTQYF
>.|TRBV19|.|TRBJ2-5
TGTGCCAGCAAAGAGACCCAGTACTTC
CASKETQYF
>.|TRBV7-6|.|TRBJ1-4
TGTGCCAGCAGCCACCTCCAGGGAGAAAAACTGTTTTTT
CASSHLQGEKLFF
>.|TRBV5-1|once|TRBJ2-5
TGCGCCAGCAGCCCTTCCTCCACAGGGATCAAGTACTTC
CASSPSSTGIKYF
>.|TRBV5-5|.|TRBJ2-7
TGTGCCAGCAGCGACAGGCCCGTTTTGGATTACGAGCAGTACTTC
CASSDRPVLDYEQYF
>TRBD1|TRBV29-1|.|TRBJ2-3
TGCAGCGTTGCAGGGGGCGTTGGAGATACGCAGTATTTT
CSVAGGVGDTQYF